Listed here is a single T cell receptor beta chain. Original handling: The assay estimated nucleated cells by amplifying reference gene primers. Assay: immunoSEQ multiplex PCR; the TCRdb copy retains only in-frame clones and omits some. The D gene and trimming were derived from the DNA, and the V and J assignments and clone size from that table. The data show about 280,000 clones, approximately 82% seen once. These data originate in a study of blood T cell repertoires in COVID-19. Study information: Sources were T cells, B-cell-depleted T cells, or PBMCs; the material itself was cDNA or gDNA.

The germline CDR1 and CDR2 sequences are MNHEY and SMNVEV (reference sequence). V was clipped by 6 bases and J by 3 bases; unmatched bases: 14. The CDR3 is 17 residues long. The source of this sequence is a man aged 35 to 55 who had been exposed to COVID-19. Sequencing input: PBMCs or T cells enriched from blood (not recorded which). The chain has TRBV27 and TRBJ2-3; 8 bases line up with TRBD2. The CDR3 nucleotides are TGTGCCAGCAGCCGTCAGGCCGGGACTAGTTATACAGATACGCAGTATTTT. This encodes CASSRQAGTSYTDTQYF.